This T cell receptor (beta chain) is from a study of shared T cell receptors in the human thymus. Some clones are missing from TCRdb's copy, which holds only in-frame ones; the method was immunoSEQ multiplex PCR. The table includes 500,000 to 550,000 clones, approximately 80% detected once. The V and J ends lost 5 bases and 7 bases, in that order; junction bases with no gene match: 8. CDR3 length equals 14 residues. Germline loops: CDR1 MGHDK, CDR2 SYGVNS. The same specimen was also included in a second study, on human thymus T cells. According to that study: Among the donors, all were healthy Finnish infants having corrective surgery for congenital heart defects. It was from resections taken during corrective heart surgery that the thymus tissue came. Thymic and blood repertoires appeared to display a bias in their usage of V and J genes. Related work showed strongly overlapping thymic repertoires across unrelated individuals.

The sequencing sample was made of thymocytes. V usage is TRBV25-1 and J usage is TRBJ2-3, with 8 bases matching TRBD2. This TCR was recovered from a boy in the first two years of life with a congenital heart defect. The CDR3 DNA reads TGTGCCAGCAGTTATGGACTAGCAGGGAATACGCAGTATTTT. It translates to CASSYGLAGNTQYF.